A single sample is the source of the 7 T cell receptor beta chains below, sequenced in a study of identifying expanded T cells in peripheral blood (dated by TCRdb to the late 2010s). The library was generated by the immunoSEQ multiplex PCR assay. This is the immuneACCESS table as TCRdb keeps it, with only in-frame sequences that have V and J called. A part of the clones is gone; compared with another copy, unresolved V genes explain less than half, and the rest is unexplained. Present in this sample are 75,000 to 95,000 clones, around 90% of which were seen just once. The ten largest make up 7.3% of the sample. The sample consisted of blood. The receptors originated from a person aged 18-69 years in good health.

In DNA form, the CDR3 reads TGCGCCAGCAGCTTGGGGGGAAGAACTAATGAAAAACTGTTTTTT. Protein sequence: CASSLGGRTNEKLFF. V and J are TRBV5-1 and TRBJ1-4, with D uncertain. Germline V gene lookup returns CDR1 SGHRS and CDR2 YFSETQ. V lost 0 bases to trimming and J lost 1 base, with 7 bases between them. This CDR3 has 15 amino acids. Full variable domain (rest looked up from reference TRBV5-1 and TRBJ1-4): KAGVTQTPRYLIKTRGQQVTLSCSPISGHRSVSWYQQTPGQGLQFLFEYFSETQRNKGNFPGRFSGRQFSNSRSEMNVSTLELGDSALYLCASSLGGRTNEKLFFGSGTQLSVL.

The chain links TRBV5-6 to TRBJ2-3; D remains ambiguous. The V end was cut by 1 base, the J end by 0 bases, with 6 bases between. Germline V gives CDR1 SGHDT, CDR2 YYEEEE. CDR3 length equals 14 residues. The CDR3: CASSLWGSTDTQYF. The CDR3 DNA is TGTGCCAGCAGCTTGTGGGGAAGCACAGATACGCAGTATTTT.

This chain joins TRBV14 and TRBJ2-7; no clear D gene. The CDR3 is made up of 15 amino acids. The germline V and J ends were trimmed by 1 base and 2 bases, with 12 bases remaining between them. The germline CDR1 and CDR2 sequences are SGHDN and FVKESK. In nucleotides, the CDR3 is TGTGCCAGCAGCCAAGGTAGTCTTTCCGCCTACGAGCAGTACTTC. This gives the protein CASSQGSLSAYEQYF.

V is TRBV6-5 and J is TRBJ1-2, with 8 bases lining up with TRBD1. V shed 6 bases and J 5 bases; nucleotides not matched to a gene: 5. Germline V gene sequence: CDR1 MNHEY, CDR2 SVGAGI. This CDR3 is 13 amino acids long. The CDR3 spells CASSSDRVYGYTF. CDR3 in DNA: TGTGCCAGCAGCTCGGACAGGGTATATGGCTACACCTTC.

This clone was observed once. The rearrangement joins TRBV27 to TRBJ1-1; tentatively, D is TRBD1 (5 bases). Germline-derived CDR1 and CDR2 are MNHEY and SMNVEV (reference sequence). The CDR3 is 14 residues long. Trimming cost V 0 bases and J 2 bases, with 7 bases left between them. CDR3 loop: CASSLSQANTEAFF. For the CDR3, the DNA is TGTGCCAGCAGTTTATCACAGGCAAACACTGAAGCTTTCTTT.

The CDR3 reads CAWSPPSMAGNQPQHF. The DNA of the CDR3 is TGTGCCTGGAGTCCCCCGAGCATGGCAGGCAATCAGCCCCAGCATTTT. The chain has TRBV30 and TRBJ1-5; the D is unclear. V was cut by 2 bases and J by 2 bases, with 16 bases left in between. The CDR3 extends over 16 amino acids. Germline lookup yields CDR1 GTSNPN and CDR2 SVGIG (reference sequence).

This sequence joins TRBV5-6 and TRBJ1-1; unclear D gene. Trimming removed 0 bases from V and 1 base from J, with 10 bases in between. CDR3 size: 15 residues. CDR1 and CDR2 from the germline V gene are SGHDT and YYEEEE. The CDR3 loop is CASSLGGGRNTEAFF. In DNA, the CDR3 is TGTGCCAGCAGCTTGGGGGGTGGCAGGAACACTGAAGCTTTCTTT.